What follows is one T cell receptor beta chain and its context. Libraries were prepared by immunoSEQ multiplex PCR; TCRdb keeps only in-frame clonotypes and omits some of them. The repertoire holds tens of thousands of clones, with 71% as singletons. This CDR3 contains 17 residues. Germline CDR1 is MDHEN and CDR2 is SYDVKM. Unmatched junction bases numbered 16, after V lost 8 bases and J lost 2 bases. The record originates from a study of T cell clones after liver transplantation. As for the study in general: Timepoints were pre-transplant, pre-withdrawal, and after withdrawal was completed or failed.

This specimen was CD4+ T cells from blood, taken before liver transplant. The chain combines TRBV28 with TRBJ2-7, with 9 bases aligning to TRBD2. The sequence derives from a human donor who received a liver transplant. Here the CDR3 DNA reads TGTGCCAGCCCACCCGGGATTAGCGGGGGCAGGGCCTACGAGCAGTACTTC. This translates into CASPPGISGGRAYEQYF. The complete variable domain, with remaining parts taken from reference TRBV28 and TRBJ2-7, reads DVKVTQSSRYLVKRTGEKVFLECVQDMDHENMFWYRQDPGLGLRLIYFSYDVKMKEKGDIPEGYSVSREKKERFSLILESASTNQTSMYLCASPPGISGGRAYEQYFGPGTRLTVT.